This TCR beta chain was captured in a study of spatial heterogeneity in lung cancer. Time point meaning: sample taken at primary tumor resection. The authors sequenced whole RNA from tumor, nontumor lung or frozen PBMC without sorting. In TCRdb, the 5' RACE reads were re-called with MiXCR into one record per CDR3 protein. Among 50,000 to 75,000 distinct CDR3 sequences listed, roughly 5.9% were seen once. The CDR3 totals 15 residues. Trimming pared 5 bases from V and 2 bases from J, leaving 16 bases between. CDR1 is SGHRS and CDR2 is YFSETQ in the germline V gene. This material consisted of PBMCs, taken at surgery. The receptor was derived from a female donor with early-stage non-small cell lung cancer. The V call is TRBV5-1, the J call TRBJ1-1; D is undetermined. The CDR3 DNA reads TGCGCCAGCAGTTCTAGGAGTGGGGTAAACACTGAAGCTTTCTTT. It translates to CASSSRSGVNTEAFF.